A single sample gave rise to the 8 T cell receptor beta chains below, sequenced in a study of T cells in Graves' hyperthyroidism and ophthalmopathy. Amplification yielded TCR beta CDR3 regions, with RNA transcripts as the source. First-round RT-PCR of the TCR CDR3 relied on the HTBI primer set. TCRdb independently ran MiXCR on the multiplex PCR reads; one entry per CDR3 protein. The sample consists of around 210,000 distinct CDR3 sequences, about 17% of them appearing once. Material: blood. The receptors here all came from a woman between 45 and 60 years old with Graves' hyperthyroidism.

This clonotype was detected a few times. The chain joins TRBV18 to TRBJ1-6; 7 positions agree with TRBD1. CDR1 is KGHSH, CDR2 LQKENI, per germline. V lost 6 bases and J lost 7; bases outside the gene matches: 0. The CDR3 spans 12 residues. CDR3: CASSTGNSPLHF. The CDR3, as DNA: TGTGCCAGCTCGACAGGGAATTCACCCCTCCACTTT.

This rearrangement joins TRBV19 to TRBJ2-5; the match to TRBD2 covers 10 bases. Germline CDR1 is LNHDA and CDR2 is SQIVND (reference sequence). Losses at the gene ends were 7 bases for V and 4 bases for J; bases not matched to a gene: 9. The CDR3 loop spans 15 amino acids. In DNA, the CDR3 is TGTGCCAGTAAGGCTAGCGGGAGTTATAGAGAGACCCAGTACTTC. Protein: CASKASGSYRETQYF. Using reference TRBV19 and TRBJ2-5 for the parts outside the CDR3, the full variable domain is DGGITQSPKYLFRKEGQNVTLSCEQNLNHDAMYWYRQDPGQGLRLIYYSQIVNDFQKGDIAEGYSVSREKKESFPLTVTSAQKNPTAFYLCASKASGSYRETQYFGPGTRLLVL.

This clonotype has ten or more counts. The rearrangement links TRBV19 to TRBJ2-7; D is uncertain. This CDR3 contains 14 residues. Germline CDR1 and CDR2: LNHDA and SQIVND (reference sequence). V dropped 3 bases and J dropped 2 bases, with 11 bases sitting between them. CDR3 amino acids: CASSIGQRTYEQYF. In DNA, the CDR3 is TGTGCCAGTAGTATTGGTCAGAGGACCTACGAGCAGTACTTC.

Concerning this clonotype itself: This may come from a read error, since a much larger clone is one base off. The CDR3, as DNA: TGCGCCGGCAGCTTCTCAGGGGGGGTCGTCACTGAAGCTTTCTTT. This codes for CAGSFSGGVVTEAFF. This chain connects TRBV5-1 to TRBJ1-1, with 7 bases matching TRBD1. Germline CDR1 and CDR2: SGHRS and YFSETQ. This CDR3 is built from 15 residues.

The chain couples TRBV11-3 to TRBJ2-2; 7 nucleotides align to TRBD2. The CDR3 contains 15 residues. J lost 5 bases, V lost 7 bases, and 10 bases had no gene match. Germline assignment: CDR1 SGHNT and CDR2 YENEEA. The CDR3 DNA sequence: TGTGCCAGCACCTTGCGGGAGTCTTTAACCGGGGAGCTGTTTTTT. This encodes CASTLRESLTGELFF.

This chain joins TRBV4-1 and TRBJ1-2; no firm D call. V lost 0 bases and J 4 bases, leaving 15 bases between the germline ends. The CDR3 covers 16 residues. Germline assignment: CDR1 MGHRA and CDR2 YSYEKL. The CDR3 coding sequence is TGCGCCAGCAGCCAAGATGAGTGGGGTTTGAGCTATGGCTACACCTTC. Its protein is CASSQDEWGLSYGYTF.

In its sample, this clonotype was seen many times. CDR3 nucleotide sequence: TGCAGTGCTGGGGCCGGGACAGGGGTAGCCGAGACCCAGTACTTC. Protein product: CSAGAGTGVAETQYF. The chain has TRBV20-1 and TRBJ2-5; 10 positions match TRBD1. This CDR3 is 15 amino acids long. Germline lookup yields CDR1 DFQATT and CDR2 SNEGSKA (reference sequence). Germline trimming cut 5 bases from V and 5 bases from J; bases unmatched to any gene: 11.

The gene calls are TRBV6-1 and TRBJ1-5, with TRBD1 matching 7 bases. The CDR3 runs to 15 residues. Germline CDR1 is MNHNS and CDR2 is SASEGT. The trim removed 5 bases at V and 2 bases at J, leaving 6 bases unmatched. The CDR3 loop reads CASSPRGGGNQPQHF. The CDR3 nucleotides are TGTGCCAGCAGTCCCAGGGGGGGGGGCAATCAGCCCCAGCATTTT.